This is a list of T cell receptor beta chains from one sample in a study of CD8+ T cells in alopecia areata. Sequenced by immunoSEQ multiplex PCR; TCRdb stores in-frame clones only, minus some. The repertoire holds fewer than 150,000 clones, with roughly four fifths as singletons. Specimen: CD8+ T cells sorted from blood, collected at week 4, from a patient treated with tofacitinib. All receptors derive from a human donor with alopecia areata. The CDR3 runs from the conserved cysteine through the conserved F or W. The D gene is left open where the match is weak. The size field is filled for only some rows; it gives once, few, many or a size class.

abundance: -; v_gene: TRBV5-5; j_gene: TRBJ2-7; len: 16; d_gene: -; CDR3nt: TGTGCCAGCAGCTTGGTCTCAAGCAGAACCCTCTACGAGCAGTACTTC; CDR3aa: CASSLVSSRTLYEQYF
abundance: -; v_gene: TRBV27; j_gene: TRBJ1-5; len: 15; d_gene: TRBD1; CDR3nt: TGTGCCAGCAGTCCTGGGACAGGTTATGTTCAGCCCCAGCATTTT; CDR3aa: CASSPGTGYVQPQHF
abundance: few; v_gene: TRBV7-9; j_gene: TRBJ2-1; len: 18; d_gene: TRBD2; CDR3nt: TGTGCCAGCAGCTTGACTAGCGGGGGGACTTCATCCTACAATGAGCAGTTCTTC; CDR3aa: CASSLTSGGTSSYNEQFF
abundance: -; v_gene: TRBV27; j_gene: TRBJ2-7; len: 13; d_gene: -; CDR3nt: TGTGCCAGCAGTTTATCTTCGGGCTACGAGCAGTACTTC; CDR3aa: CASSLSSGYEQYF
abundance: -; v_gene: TRBV2; j_gene: TRBJ2-2; len: 14; d_gene: -; CDR3nt: TGTGCCAGCAAATGGACTCAGAACACCGGGGAGCTGTTTTTT; CDR3aa: CASKWTQNTGELFF
abundance: -; v_gene: TRBV4-3; j_gene: TRBJ2-5; len: 12; d_gene: -; CDR3nt: TGCGCCAGCAGCCAGAGGGGAGAGACCCAGTACTTC; CDR3aa: CASSQRGETQYF
abundance: -; v_gene: TRBV4-3; j_gene: TRBJ2-7; len: 15; d_gene: TRBD1; CDR3nt: TGCGCCAGCAGCCAGCCGGGACAGCTTTGCTACGAGCAGTACTTC; CDR3aa: CASSQPGQLCYEQYF
abundance: few; v_gene: TRBV7-9; j_gene: TRBJ2-1; len: 13; d_gene: -; CDR3nt: TGTGCCAGCAGTAGCCAGGGTCTCAATGAGCAGTTCTTC; CDR3aa: CASSSQGLNEQFF
abundance: -; v_gene: TRBV13; j_gene: TRBJ2-4; len: 14; d_gene: -; CDR3nt: TGTGCCAGCAGTCCCGACAGAACCAAAAACATTCAGTACTTC; CDR3aa: CASSPDRTKNIQYF
abundance: -; v_gene: TRBV15; j_gene: TRBJ2-7; len: 13; d_gene: -; CDR3nt: TGTGCCACCAGCGGCCGGACAGCCTACGAGCAGTACTTC; CDR3aa: CATSGRTAYEQYF
abundance: -; v_gene: TRBV13; j_gene: TRBJ2-5; len: 12; d_gene: -; CDR3nt: TGTGCCAGCAGCTTCCTCCAAGAGACCCAGTACTTC; CDR3aa: CASSFLQETQYF
abundance: -; v_gene: TRBV7-6; j_gene: TRBJ2-7; len: 15; d_gene: TRBD2; CDR3nt: TGTGCCAGCAGCTTAGAAGCGGGGTCCGTCTACGAGCAGTACTTC; CDR3aa: CASSLEAGSVYEQYF
abundance: -; v_gene: TRBV7-2; j_gene: TRBJ1-1; len: 15; d_gene: -; CDR3nt: TGTGCCAGCAGCTTCACGAACGGGGGGAACACTGAAGCTTTCTTT; CDR3aa: CASSFTNGGNTEAFF
abundance: -; v_gene: TRBV4-2; j_gene: TRBJ1-1; len: 14; d_gene: -; CDR3nt: TGTGCCAGCAGCCAAGACAAAAGGGACACTGAAGCTTTCTTT; CDR3aa: CASSQDKRDTEAFF
abundance: few; v_gene: TRBV15; j_gene: TRBJ2-7; len: 15; d_gene: -; CDR3nt: TGTGCCACCAGCAGAGGATCGGGACCTGCCTACGAGCAGTACTTC; CDR3aa: CATSRGSGPAYEQYF
abundance: -; v_gene: TRBV4-2; j_gene: TRBJ2-7; len: 18; d_gene: TRBD2; CDR3nt: TGTGCCAGCAGCCAAGATCCTACTAGCGGGGGGGCCCCCTACGAGCAGTACTTC; CDR3aa: CASSQDPTSGGAPYEQYF
abundance: -; v_gene: TRBV5-1; j_gene: TRBJ2-7; len: 16; d_gene: TRBD2; CDR3nt: TGCGCCAGCAGGCCTGAACTAGCGGGGTTTACCTACGAGCAGTACTTC; CDR3aa: CASRPELAGFTYEQYF
abundance: -; v_gene: TRBV11-2; j_gene: TRBJ1-1; len: 18; d_gene: -; CDR3nt: TGTGCCAGCAGCTTAGATCGTGTGAGGGTACTAATGAACACTGAAGCTTTCTTT; CDR3aa: CASSLDRVRVLMNTEAFF
abundance: -; v_gene: TRBV7-9; j_gene: TRBJ1-1; len: 15; d_gene: -; CDR3nt: TGTGCCAGCAGCTTACTGCAGATCATGAACACTGAAGCTTTCTTT; CDR3aa: CASSLLQIMNTEAFF
abundance: -; v_gene: TRBV4-2; j_gene: TRBJ2-5; len: 13; d_gene: -; CDR3nt: TGTGCCAGCAGCCAAGACACCCCCGAGACCCAGTACTTC; CDR3aa: CASSQDTPETQYF